Below are 2 T cell receptor beta chains sequenced from a single sample in a study of shared clonotypes between healthy human individuals. Produced via immunoSEQ multiplex PCR; TCRdb's table is partial and in-frame only. Of about 330,000 clones detected, around 90% appear once; the ten largest clones hold around 16%. Sequencing was carried out using memory CD8+ T cells sorted from blood. Subset noted: CD45RO+ cells pooled with CCR7-negative TemRA cells. Receptor source: a man between 18 and 35 years old in good health.

The sample holds one count of this clone. The rearrangement joins TRBV19 to TRBJ2-1, with 7 bases identical to TRBD2. In germline, CDR1 is LNHDA, CDR2 SQIVND (reference sequence). The CDR3 runs 14 residues. After removal of 8 bases from V and 5 bases from J, the junction contained 9 bases not matched to a gene. CDR3 protein: CASSSSGLDNEQFF. The CDR3, as DNA: TGTGCCAGTTCTTCCAGCGGACTAGACAATGAGCAGTTCTTC.

The chain couples TRBV7-8 to TRBJ2-5; 9 bases agree with TRBD2. Unmatched junction bases numbered 9, after V lost 5 bases and J lost 2 bases. Germline assignment: CDR1 SGHVS and CDR2 FQNEAQ. CDR3 length equals 16 residues. In DNA, the CDR3 is TGTGCCAGCAGCCTCTTGAGCGGGGGGCATCAAGAGACCCAGTACTTC. Residues: CASSLLSGGHQETQYF.